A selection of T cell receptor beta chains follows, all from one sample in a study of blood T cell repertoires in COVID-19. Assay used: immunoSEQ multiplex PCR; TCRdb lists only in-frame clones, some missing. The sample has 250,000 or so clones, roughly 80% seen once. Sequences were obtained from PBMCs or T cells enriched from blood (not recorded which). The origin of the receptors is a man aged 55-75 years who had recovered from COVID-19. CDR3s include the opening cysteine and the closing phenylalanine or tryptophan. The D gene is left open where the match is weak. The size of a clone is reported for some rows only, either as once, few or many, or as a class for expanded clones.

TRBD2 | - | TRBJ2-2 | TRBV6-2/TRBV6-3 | CASSRKGVPPPSGGPNTGELFF | TGTGCCAGCAGCCGTAAGGGAGTCCCTCCGCCTAGCGGGGGGCCGAACACCGGGGAGCTGTTTTTT
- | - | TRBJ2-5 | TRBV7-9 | CASSTLGETQYF | TGTGCCAGCAGCACCCTAGGAGAGACCCAGTACTTC
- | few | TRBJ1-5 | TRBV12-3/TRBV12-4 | CASSLSVNQPQHF | TGTGCCAGCAGTTTGTCCGTCAATCAGCCCCAGCATTTT
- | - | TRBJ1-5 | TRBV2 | CASSEGGRGNQPQHF | TGTGCCAGCAGTGAAGGCGGCAGGGGCAATCAGCCCCAGCATTTT
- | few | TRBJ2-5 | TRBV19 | CASSIGGALQETQYF | TGTGCCAGTAGTATTGGAGGGGCCCTACAAGAGACCCAGTACTTC
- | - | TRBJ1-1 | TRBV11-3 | CASSLAGAVNTEAFF | TGTGCCAGCAGCCTGGCAGGGGCCGTGAACACTGAAGCTTTCTTT
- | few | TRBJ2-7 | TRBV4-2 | CASSQGGMETYEQYF | TGTGCCAGCAGCCAAGGAGGCATGGAGACCTACGAGCAGTACTTC
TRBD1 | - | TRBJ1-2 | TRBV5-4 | CASSLGQGSENGYTF | TGTGCCAGCAGCCTAGGACAGGGGTCCGAGAATGGCTACACCTTC
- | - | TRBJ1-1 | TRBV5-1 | CASSPPDSGFEAFF | TGCGCCAGCAGCCCACCGGACAGTGGGTTTGAAGCTTTCTTT
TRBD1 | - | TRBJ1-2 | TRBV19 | CASRPPRTGLYGYTF | TGTGCCAGTAGACCGCCCCGGACAGGGCTCTATGGCTACACCTTC
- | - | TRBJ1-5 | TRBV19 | CASRVTWTGSQPQHF | TGTGCCAGTAGGGTGACTTGGACGGGATCTCAGCCCCAGCATTTT
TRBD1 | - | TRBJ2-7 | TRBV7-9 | CASSLDRVGFYEQYF | TGTGCCAGCAGCCTCGACAGGGTCGGGTTCTACGAGCAGTACTTC
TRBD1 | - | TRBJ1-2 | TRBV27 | CASRIGQGNYGYTF | TGTGCCAGCAGAATAGGACAGGGTAACTATGGCTACACCTTC
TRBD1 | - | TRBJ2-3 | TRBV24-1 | CATSDPTGGADTQYF | TGTGCCACCAGTGATCCTACAGGGGGCGCAGATACGCAGTATTTT
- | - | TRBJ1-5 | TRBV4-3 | CASSQDGNTDQPQHF | TGCGCCAGCAGCCAAGACGGGAATACCGACCAGCCCCAGCATTTT
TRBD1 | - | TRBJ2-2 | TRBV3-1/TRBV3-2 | CASSQDRGTGTGELFF | TGTGCCAGCAGCCAAGATCGCGGGACAGGGACCGGGGAGCTGTTTTTT
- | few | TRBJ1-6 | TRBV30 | CAWTQASYNSPLHF | TGTGCCTGGACTCAGGCCTCCTATAATTCACCCCTCCACTTT
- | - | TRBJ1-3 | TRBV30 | CAWSVPRGSGNTIYF | TGTGCCTGGAGTGTACCCAGGGGCTCTGGAAACACCATATATTTT
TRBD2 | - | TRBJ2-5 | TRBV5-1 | CASSLSSGGSEETQYF | TGCGCCAGCAGCTTGAGTAGCGGGGGGTCGGAAGAGACCCAGTACTTC
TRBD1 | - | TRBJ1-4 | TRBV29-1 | CSGGQGTNEKLFF | TGCAGCGGCGGACAGGGGACTAATGAAAAACTGTTTTTT
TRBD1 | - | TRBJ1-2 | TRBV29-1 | CSADQQGPNYGYTF | TGCAGCGCTGACCAACAGGGGCCTAACTATGGCTACACCTTC
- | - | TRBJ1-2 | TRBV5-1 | CASSLQGTSNYGYTF | TGCGCCAGCAGCTTGCAAGGGACATCTAACTATGGCTACACCTTC
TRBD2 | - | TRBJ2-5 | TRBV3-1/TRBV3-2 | CASSQDRSGGGQETQYF | TGTGCCAGCAGCCAAGATCGTAGCGGGGGCGGACAAGAGACCCAGTACTTC
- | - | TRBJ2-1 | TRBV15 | CATSSQVNEQFF | TGTGCCACCAGCAGCCAGGTGAATGAGCAGTTCTTC
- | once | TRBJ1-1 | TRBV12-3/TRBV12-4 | CASTWGLSTEAFF | TGTGCCAGCACTTGGGGGCTGAGCACTGAAGCTTTCTTT
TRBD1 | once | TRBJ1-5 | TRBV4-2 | CASSQTKDRSDQPQHF | TGTGCCAGCAGCCAAACGAAGGACAGGTCAGATCAGCCCCAGCATTTT
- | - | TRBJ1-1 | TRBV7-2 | CASSLVPGFTEAFF | TGTGCCAGCAGCTTAGTCCCGGGTTTCACTGAAGCTTTCTTT
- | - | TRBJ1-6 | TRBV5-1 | CASSPSGQTHNSPLHF | TGCGCCAGCAGCCCCTCCGGACAGACCCATAATTCACCCCTCCACTTT
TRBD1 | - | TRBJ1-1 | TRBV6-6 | CASSGRQGWGNTEAFF | TGTGCCAGCAGCGGAAGACAGGGATGGGGGAACACTGAAGCTTTCTTT
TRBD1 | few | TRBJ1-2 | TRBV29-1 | CSVQQGIGYTF | TGCAGCGTTCAACAGGGGATTGGCTACACCTTC
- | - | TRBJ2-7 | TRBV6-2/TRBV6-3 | CASSYGTNSYEQYF | TGTGCCAGCAGTTACGGGACAAACTCCTACGAGCAGTACTTC
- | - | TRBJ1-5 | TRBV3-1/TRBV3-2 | CASSHAGPNQPQHF | TGTGCCAGCAGCCACGCGGGACCCAATCAGCCCCAGCATTTT
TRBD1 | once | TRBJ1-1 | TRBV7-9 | CASSHTGGEAEAFF | TGTGCCAGCAGCCACACAGGGGGCGAGGCTGAAGCTTTCTTT
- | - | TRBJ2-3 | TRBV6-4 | CASSETPLGVAASTDTQYF | TGTGCCAGCAGTGAAACCCCGCTGGGGGTAGCGGCTAGCACAGATACGCAGTATTTT
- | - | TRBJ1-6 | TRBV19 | CASSVQGNSPLHF | TGTGCCAGTAGTGTTCAGGGAAATTCACCCCTCCACTTT
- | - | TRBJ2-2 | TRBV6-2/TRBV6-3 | CASSYLRGVGELFF | TGTGCCAGCAGTTACCTACGGGGAGTCGGGGAGCTGTTTTTT
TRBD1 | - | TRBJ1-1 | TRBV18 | CASSADRGSTEAFF | TGTGCCAGCTCAGCGGACAGGGGGAGTACTGAAGCTTTCTTT
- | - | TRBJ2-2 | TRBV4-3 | CASSQVSLGARGELFF | TGCGCCAGCAGCCAAGTTTCTTTGGGAGCCCGCGGGGAGCTGTTTTTT
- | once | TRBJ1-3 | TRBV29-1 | CSVEDRTKKGNTIYF | TGCAGCGTTGAAGACCGGACAAAAAAAGGAAACACCATATATTTT
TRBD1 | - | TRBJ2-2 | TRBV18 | CASSRQGTGELFF | TGTGCCAGCTCACGACAGGGGACCGGGGAGCTGTTTTTT
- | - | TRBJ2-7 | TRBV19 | CASSMFRGLNHEQYF | TGTGCCAGTAGTATGTTCCGGGGTTTGAACCACGAGCAGTACTTC
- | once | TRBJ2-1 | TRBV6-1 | CASSEFGASLTYNEQFF | TGTGCCAGCAGTGAATTTGGGGCCAGCCTAACCTACAATGAGCAGTTCTTC
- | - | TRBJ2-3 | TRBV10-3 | CAILGGNTDTQYF | TGTGCCATCCTTGGCGGGAACACAGATACGCAGTATTTT
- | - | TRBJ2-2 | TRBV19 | CASSPLTATGELFF | TGTGCCAGTAGTCCACTGACAGCTACCGGGGAGCTGTTTTTT
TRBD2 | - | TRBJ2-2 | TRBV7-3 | CASSPTSGGTGELFF | TGTGCCAGCAGCCCGACTAGCGGGGGGACCGGGGAGCTGTTTTTT